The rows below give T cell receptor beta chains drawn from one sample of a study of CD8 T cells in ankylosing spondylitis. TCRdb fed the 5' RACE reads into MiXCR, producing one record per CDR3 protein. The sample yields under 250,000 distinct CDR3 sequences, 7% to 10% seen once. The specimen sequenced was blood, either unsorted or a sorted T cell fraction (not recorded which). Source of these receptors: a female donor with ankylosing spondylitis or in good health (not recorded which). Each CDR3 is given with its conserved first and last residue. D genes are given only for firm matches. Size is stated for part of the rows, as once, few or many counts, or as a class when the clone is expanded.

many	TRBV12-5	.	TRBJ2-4	TGTGCTAGTGGTCCCCGGACCGGACTAGCCAAAAACATTCAGTACTTC	CASGPRTGLAKNIQYF
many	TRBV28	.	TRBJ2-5	TGTGCCAGCACGGGCCGGGTCCGGTACCAAGAGACCCAGTACTTC	CASTGRVRYQETQYF
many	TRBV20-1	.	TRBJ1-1	TGCAGTGCTAGAGGGGCGGGGATGAACACTGAAGCTTTCTTT	CSARGAGMNTEAFF
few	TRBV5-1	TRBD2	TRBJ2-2	TGCGCCAGCAGCTCGCTAGCGGGAGGGCCCAGCGGGGAGCTGTTTTTT	CASSSLAGGPSGELFF
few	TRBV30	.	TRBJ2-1	TGTGCCTGGAGTGGTGAGACGGCTTATGACAATGAGCAGTTCTTC	CAWSGETAYDNEQFF
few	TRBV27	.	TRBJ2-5	TGTGCCAGCAGTTCAGCATACGTAGCAAGGGAGACCCAGTACTTC	CASSSAYVARETQYF
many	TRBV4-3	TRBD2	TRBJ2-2	TGCGCCAGCAGCCAAGATCGACGAAGCGGGAGGGCCATCGGGGAGCTGTTTTTT	CASSQDRRSGRAIGELFF
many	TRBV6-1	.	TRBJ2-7	TGTGCCAGCAGTCCCTTGGACAGTTTCTACGAGCAGTACTTC	CASSPLDSFYEQYF
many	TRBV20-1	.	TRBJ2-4	TGCAGTGCTAGAGGTGGACTCAAAAACATTCAGTACTTC	CSARGGLKNIQYF
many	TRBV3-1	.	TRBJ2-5	TGTGCCAGCAGCCAAGATAGCAGGGGCCAAGAGACCCAGTACTTC	CASSQDSRGQETQYF
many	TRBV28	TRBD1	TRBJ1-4	TGTGCCAGCCGCCGACAGGGGGCAGGGGAAAAACTGTTTTTT	CASRRQGAGEKLFF
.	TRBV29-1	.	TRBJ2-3	TGCAGCGTCTCCGGGTCTAACACAGATACGCAGTATTTT	CSVSGSNTDTQYF
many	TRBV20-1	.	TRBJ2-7	TGCAGTGCTAGAGATGACTACACCCAAATCGGGCAGTACTTC	CSARDDYTQIGQYF
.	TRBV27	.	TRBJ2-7	TGTGCCAACAGTTTATCTACCAGGGGTTACGAGCAGTACTTC	CANSLSTRGYEQYF
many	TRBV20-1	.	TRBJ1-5	TGCAGTGCTAGAGCTCAGGGACCCCAGCATTTT	CSARAQGPQHF
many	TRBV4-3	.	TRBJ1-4	TGCGCCAGCAGCCAACACATAGCGACTAATGAAAAACTGTTTTTT	CASSQHIATNEKLFF
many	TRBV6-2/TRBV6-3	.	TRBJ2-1	TGTGCCAGCAGCCGGTGGAAGGGGAATGAGCAGTTCTTC	CASSRWKGNEQFF
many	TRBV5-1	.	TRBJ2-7	TGCGCCAGCAGCCTGTTCGGACTACCAACCTACGAGCAGTACTTC	CASSLFGLPTYEQYF
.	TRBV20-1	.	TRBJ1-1	TGCAGTGCTAGAGATCTTGGAGGGACCACTGAAGCTTTCTTT	CSARDLGGTTEAFF
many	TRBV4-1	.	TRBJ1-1	TGCGCCAGCAGCCAAGAGACACAGATGAACACTGAAGCTTTCTTT	CASSQETQMNTEAFF
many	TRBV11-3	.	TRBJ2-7	TGTGCCAGCAGCCGGGACCCAGACTACGAGCAGTACTTC	CASSRDPDYEQYF
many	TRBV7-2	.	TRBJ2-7	TGTGCCAGCAGCCAGAGGGCTGAGCAGTACTTC	CASSQRAEQYF
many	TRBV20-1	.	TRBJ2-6	TGCAGTGCCTGGGGGACGTCTGGGGCCAACGTCCTGACTTTC	CSAWGTSGANVLTF
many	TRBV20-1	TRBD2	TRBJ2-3	TGCAGTGCTAGACCGGGGGGGAATAGCGATACGCAGTATTTT	CSARPGGNSDTQYF
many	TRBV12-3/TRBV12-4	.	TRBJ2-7	TGTGCCAGCAGTTTCTCAACACCTCTGGACGAGCAGTACTTC	CASSFSTPLDEQYF
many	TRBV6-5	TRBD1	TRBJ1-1	TGTGCCAGCAGTTACCGGGGACAGGGGATGTTAACTGAAGCTTTCTTT	CASSYRGQGMLTEAFF
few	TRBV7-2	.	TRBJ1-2	TGTGCCAGCAGCACGGTCCTCTTTAACTATGGCTACACCTTC	CASSTVLFNYGYTF
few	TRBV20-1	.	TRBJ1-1	TGCAGTGTAGACAGAGGGACCTCGAACACTGAAGCTTTCTTT	CSVDRGTSNTEAFF
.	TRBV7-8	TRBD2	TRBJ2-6	TGTGCCAGCAGCTACGGGGGAGGGCCGTCCAACGTCCTGACTTTC	CASSYGGGPSNVLTF
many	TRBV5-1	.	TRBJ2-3	TGCGCCAGCAGCTTGGAAACGGCAGATACGCAGTATTTT	CASSLETADTQYF
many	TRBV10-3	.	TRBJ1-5	TGTGCCGCCGGAACCCCAGGTTTGCCCCAGCATTTT	CAAGTPGLPQHF